This TCR beta chain was identified during a study of control samples from healthy donors and cancer patients. This CDR3 has 16 amino acids. The germline gives CDR1 SGHNT, CDR2 YYREEE (reference sequence). Trimming cost V 5 bases and J 0 bases, with 14 bases left between them. TCRdb's copy holds only in-frame clones and misses some; the assay was immunoSEQ multiplex PCR. The sample yields over 150,000 clones, around 96% seen once. Sequencing used blood. This chain uses TRBV5-4 with TRBJ2-2, with D tentatively TRBD1 (5 bases). This receptor was identified in a man aged 35-49 years in good health. The CDR3 DNA is TGTGCCAGCAGTTCTGACAGAAAAGCGAACACCGGGGAGCTGTTTTTT. Translating it yields CASSSDRKANTGELFF.